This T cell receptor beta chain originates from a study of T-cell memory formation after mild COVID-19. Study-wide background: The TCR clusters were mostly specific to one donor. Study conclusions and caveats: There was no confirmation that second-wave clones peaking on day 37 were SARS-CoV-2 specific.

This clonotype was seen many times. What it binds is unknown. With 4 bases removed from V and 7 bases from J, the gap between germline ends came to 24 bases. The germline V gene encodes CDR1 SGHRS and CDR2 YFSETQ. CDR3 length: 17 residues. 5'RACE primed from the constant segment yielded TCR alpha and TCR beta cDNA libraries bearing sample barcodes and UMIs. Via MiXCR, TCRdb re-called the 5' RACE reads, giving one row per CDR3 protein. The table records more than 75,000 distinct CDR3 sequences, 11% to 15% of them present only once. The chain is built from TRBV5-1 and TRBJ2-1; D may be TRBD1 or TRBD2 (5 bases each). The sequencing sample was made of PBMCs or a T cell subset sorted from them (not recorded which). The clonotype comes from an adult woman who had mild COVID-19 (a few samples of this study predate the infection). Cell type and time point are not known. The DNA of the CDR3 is TGCGCCAGCAGCCTCCAGGGTAGCGTAATCAATAGTAATGAGCAGTTCTTC. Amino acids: CASSLQGSVINSNEQFF.